Listed below are T cell receptor beta chains from one sample, sequenced in a study of blood T cell repertoires in COVID-19. Only in-frame clones appear in the TCRdb table, and some are missing; sequencing was by immunoSEQ multiplex PCR. This table has 55,000 or so clones, roughly 90% appearing once. Sequences were obtained from peripheral blood. The receptors were gathered from a man aged 55-75 years with active COVID-19. Each CDR3 is given with its conserved first and last residue. Each record gives: CDR3 protein, CDR3 DNA, clone size, J gene, V gene, CDR3 length, D gene. The D gene is left open where the match is weak. Expanded clones get a size class; other rows say once, few or many, or leave the size out.

CASSVTGEYNEQFF | TGTGCCAGCAGCGTTACGGGAGAGTACAATGAGCAGTTCTTC | NA | TRBJ2-1 | TRBV9 | 14 | NA
CACGGGIDEQYF | TGTGCCTGCGGGGGGGGCATAGACGAGCAGTACTTC | NA | TRBJ2-7 | TRBV30 | 12 | TRBD2
CASSEKGLTNEQFF | TGTGCCAGCAGTGAAAAGGGACTAACCAATGAGCAGTTCTTC | once | TRBJ2-1 | TRBV6-1 | 14 | TRBD2
CASSPSTAANYGYTF | TGCGCCAGCAGCCCCTCTACAGCGGCTAACTATGGCTACACCTTC | NA | TRBJ1-2 | TRBV4-1 | 15 | NA
CASSPHSPSGNTIYF | TGTGCCAGCAGTCCCCATAGTCCCTCTGGAAACACCATATATTTT | NA | TRBJ1-3 | TRBV27 | 15 | NA
CASSLGTSGTDTQYF | TGTGCCAGCAGCTTAGGGACTAGCGGCACAGATACGCAGTATTTT | NA | TRBJ2-3 | TRBV7-9 | 15 | TRBD2
CASNWASGTDTQYF | TGTGCCAGCAACTGGGCTAGCGGCACAGATACGCAGTATTTT | NA | TRBJ2-3 | TRBV5-6 | 14 | NA
CASSETSVGEQYF | TGCGCCAGCAGTGAGACTAGCGTCGGGGAGCAGTACTTC | few | TRBJ2-7 | TRBV10-1 | 13 | TRBD2
CASSLAGNEQFF | TGCGCCAGCAGCTTGGCCGGCAATGAGCAGTTCTTC | NA | TRBJ2-1 | TRBV5-1 | 12 | NA
CASSPERTSSYNEQFF | TGTGCCAGCTCACCGGAGCGGACGAGCTCCTACAATGAGCAGTTCTTC | NA | TRBJ2-1 | TRBV18 | 16 | NA
CASSQDRRANERERHEQYF | TGTGCCAGCAGCCAAGACCGTCGGGCTAACGAGCGGGAGAGGCACGAGCAGTACTTC | NA | TRBJ2-7 | TRBV3-1/TRBV3-2 | 19 | TRBD2
CASSFQGAGTDTQYF | TGCGCCAGCAGCTTCCAGGGGGCCGGCACAGATACGCAGTATTTT | NA | TRBJ2-3 | TRBV5-1 | 15 | TRBD1
CASSLQDRGREQYF | TGTGCCAGCAGCTTGCAGGACAGGGGGCGTGAGCAGTACTTC | once | TRBJ2-7 | TRBV13 | 14 | TRBD1
CASSISGFADTQYF | TGTGCCAGTAGTATCTCGGGGTTTGCAGATACGCAGTATTTT | NA | TRBJ2-3 | TRBV19 | 14 | NA
CASRGRDEKLFF | TGTGCCAGCAGGGGGAGGGATGAAAAACTGTTTTTT | NA | TRBJ1-4 | TRBV2 | 12 | NA
CASSLIGLANEQYF | TGTGCCAGCAGCTTAATAGGCTTAGCGAACGAGCAGTACTTC | NA | TRBJ2-7 | TRBV7-3 | 14 | NA
CASSPMTGSETQYF | TGTGCCAGCTCACCAATGACAGGGTCAGAGACCCAGTACTTC | NA | TRBJ2-5 | TRBV18 | 14 | TRBD1
CASSFLPGETYEQYF | TGTGCCAGCAGTTTCCTGCCAGGGGAGACCTACGAGCAGTACTTC | NA | TRBJ2-7 | TRBV27 | 15 | NA
CASSSLAGVIGGELFF | TGTGCCAGCAGCTCCCTAGCGGGAGTAATCGGCGGGGAGCTGTTTTTT | NA | TRBJ2-2 | TRBV7-3 | 16 | TRBD2
CASSQVVVGGETQYF | TGCGCCAGCAGCCAAGTAGTTGTTGGAGGAGAGACCCAGTACTTC | NA | TRBJ2-5 | TRBV4-1 | 15 | NA
CASAGQAGANVLTF | TGTGCCAGCGCGGGACAGGCTGGGGCCAACGTCCTGACTTTC | NA | TRBJ2-6 | TRBV5-6 | 14 | TRBD1
CAWSLVSGSHEQFF | TGTGCCTGGAGCCTGGTTAGCGGGTCTCATGAGCAGTTCTTC | NA | TRBJ2-1 | TRBV30 | 14 | TRBD2
CASSSRGLAGVQETQYF | TGTGCCAGCAGTTCTCGAGGACTAGCGGGAGTTCAAGAGACCCAGTACTTC | NA | TRBJ2-5 | TRBV28 | 17 | TRBD2